Following are 24 T cell receptor beta chains from one sample sequenced in a study of T cell responses to AZD1222 COVID-19 vaccine. Libraries were prepared by immunoSEQ multiplex PCR; TCRdb keeps only in-frame clonotypes and omits some of them. The table shows over 110,000 clones, with approximately 94% occurring only once. The material was peripheral blood, obtained on day 0 of AZD1222 vaccination. The receptors stem from an adult in good health.

The rearrangement links TRBV2 to TRBJ1-5; TRBD1 matches 9 bases. The length of the CDR3 is 13 residues. Germline V gene sequence: CDR1 SNHLY, CDR2 FYNNEI. V was pared by 3 bases and J by 6 bases, with 0 bases of the junction left unmatched. The CDR3 sequence is CASSEDRGQPQHF. In DNA form, the CDR3 reads TGTGCCAGCAGTGAGGACAGGGGTCAGCCCCAGCATTTT. The whole variable domain, remainder taken from reference TRBV2 and TRBJ1-5, is EPEVTQTPSHQVTQMGQEVILRCVPISNHLYFYWYRQILGQKVEFLVSFYNNEISEKSEIFDDQFSVERPDGSNFTLKIRSTKLEDSAMYFCASSEDRGQPQHFGDGTRLSIL.

This sequence joins TRBV7-9 and TRBJ2-7; D is perhaps TRBD1 or TRBD2 (6 bases each). The CDR3 has 12 residues. Germline CDR1 reads SEHNR; CDR2 reads FQNEAQ (reference sequence). The ends were cut back, 6 bases at V and 3 bases at J, with 9 bases in the middle. CDR3 sequence reads: CASSRGDYEQYF. In DNA, the CDR3 is TGTGCCAGCAGTAGGGGGGACTACGAGCAGTACTTC.

The rearrangement joins TRBV28 to TRBJ1-4, with 8 positions matching TRBD1. The CDR3 contains 14 residues. Germline loops: CDR1 MDHEN, CDR2 SYDVKM. The ends lost 7 bases at V and 8 bases at J; junction bases unmatched: 9. The CDR3 loop reads CASIKDREGEKLFF. As DNA, the CDR3 is TGTGCCAGCATTAAGGACAGGGAGGGGGAAAAACTGTTTTTT.

The chain couples TRBV10-3 to TRBJ2-1, with D tentatively TRBD2 (6 bases). This CDR3 comprises 15 residues. The V end was cut by 2 bases, the J end by 3 bases, with 11 bases between. From germline, CDR1 is ENHRY and CDR2 SYGVKD. The CDR3 nucleotides are TGTGCCATCAGTGAGGGTGATAGCGGCTACAATGAGCAGTTCTTC. It specifies CAISEGDSGYNEQFF.

This chain uses TRBV7-2 with TRBJ1-1, with 9 bases that match TRBD1. This CDR3 spans 15 amino acids. V shed 6 bases, J shed 4 bases, and the junction held 9 bases outside the gene matches. Germline V gives CDR1 SGHTA, CDR2 FQGNSA. This CDR3 reads CASRPQGAAGTEAFF. CDR3 coding DNA: TGTGCCAGCAGGCCACAGGGGGCGGCGGGCACTGAAGCTTTCTTT.

The gene calls are TRBV30 and TRBJ2-7; 9 bases map to TRBD2. The germline V gene has CDR1 GTSNPN and CDR2 SVGIG (reference sequence). The CDR3 sequence is 12 residues long. The CDR3 coding sequence is TGTGGAGCTAGCGGGATCTCCTACGAGCAGTACTTC. Translating it yields CGASGISYEQYF.

This clone was picked up one time. The J gene is TRBJ2-3, the V gene TRBV5-1, with D unclear. This CDR3 is 12 amino acids long. Germline lookup yields CDR1 SGHRS and CDR2 YFSETQ. Trimming pared 7 bases from V and 6 bases from J, leaving 12 bases between. The DNA of the CDR3 is TGCGCCAGCCGCCTTGACTTGGATACGCAGTATTTT. Protein product: CASRLDLDTQYF.

The V gene is TRBV5-1, the J gene TRBJ1-4; 10 bases map to TRBD1. The CDR3 extends over 15 amino acids. The V segment lost 6 bases and the J segment 4 bases; nucleotides outside the gene matches: 6. Germline loops: CDR1 SGHRS, CDR2 YFSETQ. The CDR3 loop reads CASTRDRGNNEKLFF. For the CDR3, the DNA is TGCGCCAGCACTAGGGACAGGGGAAATAATGAAAAACTGTTTTTT.

The rearrangement links TRBV18 to TRBJ1-1, with D possibly being TRBD1 (6 bases). Trimming left V 8 bases short and J 5 bases short, with 18 bases between. This CDR3 has 14 amino acids. In germline, CDR1 is KGHSH, CDR2 LQKENI. CDR3 sequence reads: CASTSQGVETEAFF. The DNA of the CDR3 is TGTGCCAGCACATCACAGGGAGTGGAAACTGAAGCTTTCTTT.

The rearrangement links TRBV3-1 (or the pseudogene TRBV3-2) to TRBJ2-1; no definite D call. V lost 3 bases and J lost 8, with 14 bases in between. The CDR3 is 14 residues long. CDR1 is LGHDT and CDR2 is YNNKEL in the germline V gene (reference sequence). CDR3 coding DNA: TGTGCCAGCAGCCAGGACCCCACTTCCCATGAGCAGTTCTTC. Translating gives CASSQDPTSHEQFF.

The V call is TRBV27, the J call TRBJ2-7; TRBD2 might be the D (6 bases). CDR3 length: 13 amino acids. Germline assignment: CDR1 MNHEY and CDR2 SMNVEV (reference sequence). Trimming left V 3 bases short and J 3 bases short, with 9 bases between. CDR3 protein: CASSLGGFYEQYF. CDR3 nucleotide sequence: TGTGCCAGCAGTTTGGGGGGATTCTACGAGCAGTACTTC.

The V gene is TRBV5-1, the J gene TRBJ1-2; perhaps TRBD1 as D (5 bases). V was trimmed by 5 bases and J by 3 bases, leaving 14 bases between them. The CDR3 consists of 14 residues. The germline V gene has CDR1 SGHRS and CDR2 YFSETQ. The CDR3 DNA reads TGCGCCAGCAGATCACCGGGACTGCACTATGGCTACACCTTC. Amino acid sequence: CASRSPGLHYGYTF. Full variable domain (remainder filled in from reference TRBV5-1 and TRBJ1-2): KAGVTQTPRYLIKTRGQQVTLSCSPISGHRSVSWYQQTPGQGLQFLFEYFSETQRNKGNFPGRFSGRQFSNSRSEMNVSTLELGDSALYLCASRSPGLHYGYTFGSGTRLTVV.

The chain recombines TRBV6-2 or TRBV6-3 with TRBJ2-2, with 9 bases lining up with TRBD1. The CDR3 totals 16 residues. V gave up 4 bases and J gave up 4 bases; unmatched junction bases: 7. Germline loops: CDR1 MNHEY, CDR2 SVGEGT. CDR3 protein: CASSFPGTGFTGELFF. In nucleotides, the CDR3 is TGTGCCAGCAGTTTCCCCGGGACAGGGTTCACCGGGGAGCTGTTTTTT.

In DNA, the CDR3 is TGCGCCAGCAGCTCCGAAGGGGTGGACACTGAAGCTTTCTTT. It translates to CASSSEGVDTEAFF. This sequence joins TRBV5-1 and TRBJ1-1, with D perhaps TRBD1 (5 bases). Trimming took 3 bases from V and 3 from J, leaving 12 bases between them. The CDR3 runs 14 residues. Germline-derived CDR1 and CDR2 are SGHRS and YFSETQ.

The rearrangement links TRBV4-1 to TRBJ2-2, with D tentatively TRBD2 (5 bases). There are 14 residues in the CDR3. Trimming cost V 4 bases and J 4 bases, with 10 bases left between them. CDR1 is MGHRA and CDR2 is YSYEKL in the germline V gene. CDR3 nucleotide sequence: TGCGCCAGCAGCCGAAGAACTAGCACCGGGGAGCTGTTTTTT. Protein sequence: CASSRRTSTGELFF.

The rearrangement links TRBV29-1 to TRBJ2-1; unclear D gene. Trimming removed 0 bases at V and 2 bases at J, with 14 bases between. The CDR3 runs 16 residues. Germline CDR1 SQVTM, CDR2 ANQGSEA. In nucleotides, the CDR3 is TGCAGCGTTGAAGATTTATCGGCGGCGGCCTACAATGAGCAGTTCTTC. Protein sequence: CSVEDLSAAAYNEQFF.

V and J are TRBV7-3 and TRBJ1-5, with 8 bases that match TRBD1. This CDR3 contains 17 residues. V lost 2 bases, J lost 7 bases, and 13 bases stayed unmatched. Germline CDR1 is SGHTA and CDR2 is FQGTGA. The CDR3 region has the DNA TGTGCCAGCAGCTTATTTTGTCGGAACAGGGGGAGCCAGCCCCAGCATTTT. This translates into CASSLFCRNRGSQPQHF.

Regarding this clone: Other DNA sequences in this specimen translate into the identical CDR3. The V gene is TRBV9, the J gene TRBJ1-2; perhaps TRBD1 as D (6 bases). The CDR3 length is 11 residues. Looked up from germline, CDR1 is SGDLS and CDR2 is YYNGEE. The V end lost 5 bases, the J end lost 4 bases, and 6 bases lay between the germline ends. The CDR3 DNA sequence: TGTGCCAGCAGAGGGGGCTATGGCTACACCTTC. Translating gives CASRGGYGYTF.

The rearrangement links TRBV7-2 to TRBJ1-2; perhaps TRBD1 as D (6 bases). Germline-derived CDR1 and CDR2 are SGHTA and FQGNSA. V was clipped by 5 bases and J by 4 bases, with 14 bases between them. The CDR3 is 14 residues long. CDR3 in amino acids: CASSVQQGAYGYTF. The DNA for the CDR3 is TGTGCCAGCAGCGTCCAACAGGGTGCCTATGGCTACACCTTC.

V is TRBV5-6 and J is TRBJ1-3; D ambiguous. CDR1 SGHDT and CDR2 YYEEEE come from the germline V gene. This CDR3 has 14 residues. The V end lost 1 base, the J end lost 4 bases, and 9 bases lay between the germline ends. CDR3 coding DNA: TGTGCCAGCAGCTTGAGGGCAGCCGGAAACACCATATATTTT. Amino acids: CASSLRAAGNTIYF.

Written as DNA, the CDR3 is TGCGCCAGCAGCTTGAGGGGCGTGGAACCCCAGCATTTT. Its protein is CASSLRGVEPQHF. The rearrangement links TRBV5-1 to TRBJ1-5, with a possible D match to TRBD1 (5 bases). Germline V gene lookup returns CDR1 SGHRS and CDR2 YFSETQ. This CDR3 spans 13 amino acids. Trimming stripped 1 base from V and 10 bases from J, with 12 bases between.

The chain is built from TRBV28 and TRBJ2-3; 8 nucleotides align to TRBD2. J gave up 5 bases and V 6 bases, and 10 bases lay outside the gene matches. The CDR3 consists of 15 residues. The germline V gene encodes CDR1 MDHEN and CDR2 SYDVKM. CDR3 amino acids: CASSLQTSEGDTQYF. The CDR3 nucleotides read TGTGCCAGCAGCCTCCAGACTAGCGAAGGAGATACGCAGTATTTT. Full variable domain (missing parts from reference TRBV28 and TRBJ2-3): DVKVTQSSRYLVKRTGEKVFLECVQDMDHENMFWYRQDPGLGLRLIYFSYDVKMKEKGDIPEGYSVSREKKERFSLILESASTNQTSMYLCASSLQTSEGDTQYFGPGTRLTVL.

The V call is TRBV11-2, the J call TRBJ2-7; a possible D gene is TRBD1 (6 bases). The germline CDR1 and CDR2 sequences are SGHAT and FQNNGV. This CDR3 is 13 amino acids long. V shed 4 bases and J shed 4 bases, with 11 bases lying between them. The CDR3 loop is CASSSSRGYEQYF. The CDR3 nucleotides read TGTGCCAGCAGCTCCTCCAGGGGTTACGAGCAGTACTTC.

The CDR3 region has the DNA TGCAGCGTCCAGCACGCTCAGGGGGGTATAGGTGGCTACACCTTC. This sequence encodes CSVQHAQGGIGGYTF. The chain uses TRBV29-1 and TRBJ1-2, with 7 bases that match TRBD1. V lost 6 bases, J lost 7 bases, and 17 bases stayed unmatched. The CDR3 is 15 residues long. Germline values: CDR1 SQVTM, CDR2 ANQGSEA.